These 16 T cell receptor beta chains were sequenced from one sample in a study of blood T cells in healthy people across ages. Combining a sample-barcoded 5' primer with a J-beta primer mix, a second PCR ran for 7 to 11 cycles. TCRdb ran MiXCR on the 5' RACE reads and lists one entry per CDR3 protein. The data hold about a million distinct CDR3 sequences, with roughly 51% observed a single time. The sample was blood. The receptors were sampled from a woman aged 55-69 years in good health.

This clonotype was counted a single time. The chain carries TRBV6-2 or TRBV6-3 and TRBJ1-5; perhaps TRBD1 as D (6 bases). Germline CDR1 is MNHEY and CDR2 is SVGEGT. The CDR3 contains 15 residues. The V gene lost 0 bases and the J gene lost 2 bases, with 8 bases spanning the gap. The CDR3 DNA is TGTGCCAGCAGTTACTCGGGACACGGCAATCAGCCCCAGCATTTT. Amino acids: CASSYSGHGNQPQHF.

The CDR3 DNA reads TGCAGTGCTATACACAGGGTGATAGACGAGCAGTACTTC. This translates into CSAIHRVIDEQYF. The rearrangement uses TRBV20-1 and TRBJ2-7; D is possibly TRBD1 (6 bases). Germline loops: CDR1 DFQATT, CDR2 SNEGSKA (reference sequence). The CDR3 contains 13 residues. V was clipped by 4 bases and J by 5 bases, with 15 bases between them.

This clonotype was recorded a few times. The chain joins TRBV28 to TRBJ2-7; D is undetermined. The V and J ends lost 1 base and 3 bases respectively, with 7 bases between them. The CDR3 consists of 13 residues. CDR1 and CDR2 (germline): MDHEN, SYDVKM. The DNA for the CDR3 is TGTGCCAGCAGTTTATTGGTAGGCTACGAGCAGTACTTC. This codes for CASSLLVGYEQYF.

This clonotype was observed many times. V usage is TRBV12-3 or TRBV12-4 and J usage is TRBJ2-1, with 8 bases lining up with TRBD1. Trimming at V came to 7 bases and at J to 0 bases, leaving 2 bases not matched to a gene. This CDR3 is built from 14 residues. The CDR3 DNA sequence: TGTGCCAGCACTACAGGGGGCTCCTACAATGAGCAGTTCTTC. Translation: CASTTGGSYNEQFF.

The genes are TRBV20-1 and TRBJ2-1; 9 nucleotides agree with TRBD2. Gene TRBJ2-7 matches the end of the DNA better, so the J call may be wrong. CDR1 is DFQATT and CDR2 is SNEGSKA in the germline V gene (reference sequence). The CDR3 runs to 14 residues. As DNA, the CDR3 is TGCAGTGCTAGAGTAGGACTAGCGCTGGACGAGCAGTACTTC. Translated: CSARVGLALDEQYF.

In the case of this clonotype: At one end, the junction sequence differs from germline, possibly due to a read error. The chain couples TRBV18 to TRBJ2-3; D possibly corresponds to TRBD2 (5 bases). Germline-derived CDR1 and CDR2 are KGHSH and LQKENI. This CDR3 has 15 amino acids. The CDR3 loop is CASPPTAVSSDTQYF. The CDR3 DNA reads as TGTGCCAGCCCACCAACAGCGGTTAGCTCAGATACGCAGTATTTT.

The chain carries TRBV2 and TRBJ2-1; the D is unclear. Per germline, CDR1 SNHLY and CDR2 FYNNEI. CDR3 size: 13 residues. With 11 bases removed from V and 1 base from J, the gap between germline ends came to 12 bases. CDR3 loop: CAGDGKSYNEQFF. CDR3 nucleotides: TGTGCCGGTGACGGAAAATCCTACAATGAGCAGTTCTTC.

The chain recombines TRBV7-7 with TRBJ2-1; 10 bases fit TRBD2. There are 16 residues in the CDR3. Germline V gene data show CDR1 as SSHAT and CDR2 as FNYEAQ (reference sequence). With 1 base clipped from V and 10 bases from J, the junction kept 10 bases outside the gene matches. The CDR3 sequence: CASSLVPSGSHGEQFF. The CDR3 DNA is TGTGCCAGCAGCTTAGTACCTAGCGGGAGTCATGGGGAGCAGTTCTTC.

This clonotype was seen more than once but under ten times. The gene calls are TRBV29-1 and TRBJ2-1; 9 bases align to TRBD1. The CDR3 is made up of 13 amino acids. CDR1 is SQVTM and CDR2 is ANQGSEA in the germline V gene. Trimming removed 5 bases from V and 4 bases from J; junction bases left unmatched: 3. Here the CDR3 reads CSVRGQGYNEQFF. As DNA, the CDR3 is TGCAGCGTTCGTGGACAGGGGTACAATGAGCAGTTCTTC.

The chain couples TRBV2 to TRBJ2-1, with D possibly matching TRBD2 (6 bases). V was clipped by 7 bases and J by 6 bases, with 13 bases between them. This CDR3 has 13 amino acids. CDR1 SNHLY and CDR2 FYNNEI come from the germline V gene. CDR3 in DNA: TGTGCCAGCATGGTGTCGGGGGTCAATGAGCAGTTCTTC. As protein: CASMVSGVNEQFF. The full variable domain, with the rest looked up from reference TRBV2 and TRBJ2-1, is EPEVTQTPSHQVTQMGQEVILRCVPISNHLYFYWYRQILGQKVEFLVSFYNNEISEKSEIFDDQFSVERPDGSNFTLKIRSTKLEDSAMYFCASMVSGVNEQFFGPGTRLTVL.

A few counts support this clonotype. This sequence joins TRBV7-9 and TRBJ2-1; D not resolved. V was clipped by 5 bases and J by 8 bases, with 7 bases between them. This CDR3 is built from 11 residues. Germline CDR1 reads SEHNR; CDR2 reads FQNEAQ (reference sequence). CDR3 DNA sequence: TGTGCCAGCAGCACCCTGGATGAGCAGTTCTTC. Protein sequence: CASSTLDEQFF.

This rearrangement joins TRBV29-1 to TRBJ1-1; unclear D gene. V lost 3 bases and J 1 base, leaving 9 bases between the germline ends. Germline loops: CDR1 SQVTM, CDR2 ANQGSEA. The CDR3 spans 13 residues. The CDR3 bases are TGCAGCGTTGAGGAGTCGTCGAACACTGAAGCTTTCTTT. It specifies CSVEESSNTEAFF. The variable domain in full, with the rest retrieved from reference TRBV29-1 and TRBJ1-1, is SAVISQKPSRDICQRGTSLTIQCQVDSQVTMMFWYRQQPGQSLTLIATANQGSEATYESGFVIDKFPISRPNLTFSTLTVSNMSPEDSSIYLCSVEESSNTEAFFGQGTRLTVV.

This clonotype was picked up a small number of times. The rearrangement uses TRBV24-1 and TRBJ2-5; no clear D. Trimming cost V 3 bases and J 7 bases, with 14 bases left between them. Germline V gene lookup returns CDR1 KGHDR and CDR2 SFDVKD. The CDR3 consists of 14 residues. The CDR3 bases are TGTGCCACCAGTGATCCGTCGGGTTTGGGGACCCAGTACTTC. Translated, it gives CATSDPSGLGTQYF.

The V gene is TRBV11-2, the J gene TRBJ2-5; D remains unclear. The CDR3 spans 14 residues. The ends were cut back, 5 bases at V and 5 bases at J, with 15 bases in the middle. CDR1 and CDR2 from the germline V gene are SGHAT and FQNNGV. DNA for the CDR3: TGTGCCAGCAGCCCCCCGCCGTCTCGGGAGACCCAGTACTTC. Its translation is CASSPPPSRETQYF. The whole variable domain, remainder taken from reference TRBV11-2 and TRBJ2-5, is EAGVAQSPRYKIIEKRQSVAFWCNPISGHATLYWYQQILGQGPKLLIQFQNNGVVDDSQLPKDRFSAERLKGVDSTLKIQPAKLEDSAVYLCASSPPPSRETQYFGPGTRLLVL.

The genes are TRBV20-1 and TRBJ2-1; no firm D call. This CDR3 is 13 amino acids long. V dropped 0 bases and J dropped 7 bases, with 10 bases sitting between them. Looked up from germline, CDR1 is DFQATT and CDR2 is SNEGSKA (reference sequence). For the CDR3, the DNA is TGCAGTGCTAGAGACCCCGGTCGTAATGAGCAGTTCTTC. Residues: CSARDPGRNEQFF.

This clonotype was counted only a few times. The chain links TRBV5-1 to TRBJ2-1; 11 bases map to TRBD2. CDR3 length: 17 residues. The J segment lost 0 bases and the V segment lost 0 bases, leaving 2 bases of the junction unmatched. In germline, CDR1 is SGHRS, CDR2 YFSETQ. The CDR3 protein is CASSLEGLAASYNEQFF. CDR3 coding DNA: TGCGCCAGCAGCTTGGAGGGACTAGCGGCCTCCTACAATGAGCAGTTCTTC.